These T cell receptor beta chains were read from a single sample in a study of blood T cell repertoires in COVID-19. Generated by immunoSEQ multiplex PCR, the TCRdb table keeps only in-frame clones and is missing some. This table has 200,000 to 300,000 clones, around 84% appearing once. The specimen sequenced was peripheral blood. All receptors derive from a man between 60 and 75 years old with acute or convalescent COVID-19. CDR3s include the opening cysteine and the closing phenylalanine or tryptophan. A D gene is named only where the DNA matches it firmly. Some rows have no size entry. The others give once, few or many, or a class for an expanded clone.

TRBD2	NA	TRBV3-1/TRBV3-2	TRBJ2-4	CASSIGSGGPKNIQYF	TGTGCCAGCAGCATTGGGAGCGGGGGCCCGAAGAACATTCAGTACTTC
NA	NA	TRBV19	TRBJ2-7	CASSMGSSHEQYF	TGTGCCAGTAGTATGGGGAGCTCCCACGAGCAGTACTTC
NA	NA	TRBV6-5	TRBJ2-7	CASSYRGRVVSEQYF	TGTGCCAGCAGTTATAGGGGCAGGGTTGTGTCCGAGCAGTACTTC
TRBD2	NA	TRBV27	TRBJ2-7	CASSLLAGGPYEQYF	TGTGCCAGCAGTTTACTAGCGGGAGGGCCCTACGAGCAGTACTTC
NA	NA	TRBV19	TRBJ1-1	CASSITGGTEAFF	TGTGCCAGTAGTATTACAGGTGGGACTGAAGCTTTCTTT
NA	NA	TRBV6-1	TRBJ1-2	CASSETPRRSCTF	TGTGCCAGCAGTGAAACGCCCCGAAGGAGCTGCACCTTC
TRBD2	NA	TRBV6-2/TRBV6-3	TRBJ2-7	CASSYSASGNVITYEQYF	TGTGCCAGCAGTTACTCAGCTAGCGGGAACGTTATAACCTACGAGCAGTACTTC
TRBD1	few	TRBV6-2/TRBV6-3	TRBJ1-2	CASSYSTGYGYTF	TGTGCCAGCAGTTACTCGACAGGGTATGGCTACACCTTC
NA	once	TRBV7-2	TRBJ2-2	CASSQGGVGELFF	TGTGCCAGCAGCCAAGGCGGGGTCGGGGAGCTGTTTTTT
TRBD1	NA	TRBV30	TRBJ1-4	CAWATGGGIEKLFF	TGTGCCTGGGCCACAGGGGGCGGGATTGAAAAACTGTTTTTT
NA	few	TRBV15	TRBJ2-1	CATSRGRNNEQFF	TGTGCCACCAGCAGAGGGAGGAACAATGAGCAGTTCTTC
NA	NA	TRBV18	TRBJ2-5	CASSPATVGTQYF	TGTGCCAGCTCACCAGCGACTGTAGGGACCCAGTACTTC
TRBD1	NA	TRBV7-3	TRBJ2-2	CASSPRGGQGVGTGELFF	TGTGCCAGCAGCCCCCGAGGAGGACAGGGGGTGGGCACCGGGGAGCTGTTTTTT
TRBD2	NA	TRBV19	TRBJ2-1	CASKRGSGPPSNEQFF	TGTGCCAGTAAACGAGGTAGCGGGCCACCTTCCAATGAGCAGTTCTTC
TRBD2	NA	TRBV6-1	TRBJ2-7	CASSGAGDGYSYEQYF	TGTGCCAGCAGTGGGGCGGGAGACGGGTACTCCTACGAGCAGTACTTC
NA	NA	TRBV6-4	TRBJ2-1	CASSDTQATANEQFF	TGTGCCAGCAGTGACACTCAAGCGACCGCCAATGAGCAGTTCTTC
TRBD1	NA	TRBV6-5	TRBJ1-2	CASRNIPGQNYGYTF	TGTGCCAGCAGAAATATACCGGGACAGAACTATGGCTACACCTTC
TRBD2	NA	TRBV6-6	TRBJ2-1	CASSLTSGTTYNEQFF	TGTGCCAGCAGTTTGACTAGCGGGACCACCTACAATGAGCAGTTCTTC
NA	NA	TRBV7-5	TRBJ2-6	CATGSGGYISGANVLTF	TGTGCCACCGGATCCGGGGGATACATCTCTGGGGCCAACGTCCTGACTTTC
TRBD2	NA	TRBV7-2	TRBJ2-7	CASSPAAGGAYEQYF	TGTGCCAGCAGCCCCGCAGCGGGAGGCGCCTACGAGCAGTACTTC
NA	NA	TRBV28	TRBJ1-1	CASSFGGANTEAFF	TGTGCCAGCAGTTTTGGGGGGGCGAACACTGAAGCTTTCTTT